This TCR beta chain was captured by sequencing in a study of T cells in Graves' hyperthyroidism and ophthalmopathy. Amplification targeted TCR beta CDR3 regions from RNA transcripts. Initially, a first-round RT-PCR of the TCR CDR3 employed the HTBI primer set. TCRdb reprocessed the multiplex PCR reads via MiXCR and lists one record per CDR3 protein. The repertoire holds about 840,000 distinct CDR3 sequences, with about two fifths as singletons. This clonotype has a handful of counts. Relative to the germline gene, one junction end is altered; a read error may explain this. Any patient presenting with uncontrolled infection, other autoimmune disease, pregnancy or lactation was left out. CDR1 WSHSY and CDR2 SAAADI come from the germline V gene. This CDR3 spans 15 amino acids.

Sequencing input: blood. The genes are TRBV10-2 and TRBJ1-4; D possibly corresponds to TRBD1 (6 bases). The receptor was derived from a man between 18 and 29 years old with Graves' hyperthyroidism. Written as DNA, the CDR3 is TGTGCCAGCAGTACAGCACAGGGAACTAATGAAAAACTGTTTTTT. As protein: CASSTAQGTNEKLFF.